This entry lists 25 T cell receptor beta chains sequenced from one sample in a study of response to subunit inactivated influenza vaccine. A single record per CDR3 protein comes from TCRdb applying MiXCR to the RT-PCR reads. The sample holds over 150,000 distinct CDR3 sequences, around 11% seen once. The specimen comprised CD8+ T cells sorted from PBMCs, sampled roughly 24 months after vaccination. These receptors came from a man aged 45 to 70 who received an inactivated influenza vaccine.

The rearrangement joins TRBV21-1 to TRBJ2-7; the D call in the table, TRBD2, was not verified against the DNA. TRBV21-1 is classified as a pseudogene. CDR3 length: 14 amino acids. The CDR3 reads CASSKAPRCYEQYF. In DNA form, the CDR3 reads TGTGCCAGCAGCAAGGCCCCGCGGTGCTACGAGCAGTACTTC.

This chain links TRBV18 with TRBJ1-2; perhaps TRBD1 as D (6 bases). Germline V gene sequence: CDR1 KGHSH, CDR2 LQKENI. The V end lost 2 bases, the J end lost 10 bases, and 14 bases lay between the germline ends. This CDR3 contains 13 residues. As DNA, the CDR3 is TGTGCCAGCTCACCAGGGACACTGCCTATCTACACCTTC. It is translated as CASSPGTLPIYTF.

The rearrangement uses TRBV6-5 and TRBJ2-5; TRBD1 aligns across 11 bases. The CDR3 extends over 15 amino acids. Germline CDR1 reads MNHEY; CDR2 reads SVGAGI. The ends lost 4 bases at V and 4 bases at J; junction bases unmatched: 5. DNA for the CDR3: TGTGCCAGCAGTTTCGGGACAGGGGGAGCAGAGACCCAGTACTTC. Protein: CASSFGTGGAETQYF.

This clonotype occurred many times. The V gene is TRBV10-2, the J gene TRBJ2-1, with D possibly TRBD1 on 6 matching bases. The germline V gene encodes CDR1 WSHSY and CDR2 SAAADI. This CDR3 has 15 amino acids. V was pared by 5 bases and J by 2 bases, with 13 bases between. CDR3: CASSKSRTAYNEQFF. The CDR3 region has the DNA TGCGCCAGCAGTAAATCCCGGACAGCCTACAATGAGCAGTTCTTC.

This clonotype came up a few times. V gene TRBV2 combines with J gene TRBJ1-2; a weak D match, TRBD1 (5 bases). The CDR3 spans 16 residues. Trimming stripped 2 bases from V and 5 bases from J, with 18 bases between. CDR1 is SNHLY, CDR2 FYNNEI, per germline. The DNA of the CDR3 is TGTGCCAGCAGTGAACGTCCGGCCAGGGCTGGGTATGGCTACACCTTC. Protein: CASSERPARAGYGYTF.

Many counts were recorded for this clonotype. The CDR3 DNA is TGTGCCACCAGTGATCCTGACCGGGACAGAAGAAATGCCCCTGGAAACACCATATATTTT. Translation gives CATSDPDRDRRNAPGNTIYF. The rearrangement links TRBV24-1 to TRBJ1-3; 7 nucleotides line up with TRBD1. Germline trimming cut 3 bases from V and 2 bases from J; bases unmatched to any gene: 18. The CDR3 runs 20 residues. The V gene's germline CDR1 is KGHDR and CDR2 SFDVKD.

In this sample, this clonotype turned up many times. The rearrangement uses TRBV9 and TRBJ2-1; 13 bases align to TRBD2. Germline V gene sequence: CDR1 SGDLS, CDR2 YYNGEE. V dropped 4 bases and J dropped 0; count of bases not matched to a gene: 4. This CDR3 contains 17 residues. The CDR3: CASSPWTSGGSYNEQFF. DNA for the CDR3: TGTGCCAGCAGCCCGTGGACTAGCGGGGGCTCCTACAATGAGCAGTTCTTC.

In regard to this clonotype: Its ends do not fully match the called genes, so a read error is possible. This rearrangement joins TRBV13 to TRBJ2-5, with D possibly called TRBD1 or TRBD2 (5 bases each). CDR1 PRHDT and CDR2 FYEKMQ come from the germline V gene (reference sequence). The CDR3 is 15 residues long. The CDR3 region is CAGSSGTQSRETQYF. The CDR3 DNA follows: TGTGCCGGCAGCTCCGGGACCCAGAGCCGGGAGACCCAGTACTTC.

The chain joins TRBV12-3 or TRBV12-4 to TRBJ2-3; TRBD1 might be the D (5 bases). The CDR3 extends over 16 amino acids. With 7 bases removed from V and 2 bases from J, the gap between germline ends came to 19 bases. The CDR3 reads CASNQYGQGDTDTQYF. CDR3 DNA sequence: TGTGCCAGCAACCAATATGGGCAGGGTGACACAGATACGCAGTATTTT.

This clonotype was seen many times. This chain's CDR3 is CASSSLGRKTQETQYF. The CDR3 DNA reads TGCGCCAGCAGCTCCCTGGGGCGTAAGACCCAAGAGACCCAGTACTTC. The chain recombines TRBV5-1 with TRBJ2-5; perhaps TRBD1 as D (5 bases). V was clipped by 3 bases and J by 1 base, with 16 bases between them. CDR1 SGHRS and CDR2 YFSETQ come from the germline V gene. CDR3 size: 16 residues.

CDR3: CASSLALFGGNEQFF. In DNA form, the CDR3 reads TGTGCCAGCAGCTTAGCGCTATTTGGGGGGAATGAGCAGTTCTTC. J is TRBJ2-1 and V is TRBV7-6; the D gene is possibly TRBD2 (6 bases). Germline CDR1 SGHVS, CDR2 FNYEAQ. The length of the CDR3 is 15 residues. Trimming took 0 bases from V and 7 from J, leaving 13 bases between them.

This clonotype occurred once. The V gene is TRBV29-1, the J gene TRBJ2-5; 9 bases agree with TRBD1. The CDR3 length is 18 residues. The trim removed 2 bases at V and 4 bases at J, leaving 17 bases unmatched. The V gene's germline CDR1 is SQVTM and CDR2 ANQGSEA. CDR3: CSVEFGEGQGVFLETQYF. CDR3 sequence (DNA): TGCAGCGTTGAATTTGGCGAGGGACAGGGTGTTTTTCTAGAGACCCAGTACTTC.

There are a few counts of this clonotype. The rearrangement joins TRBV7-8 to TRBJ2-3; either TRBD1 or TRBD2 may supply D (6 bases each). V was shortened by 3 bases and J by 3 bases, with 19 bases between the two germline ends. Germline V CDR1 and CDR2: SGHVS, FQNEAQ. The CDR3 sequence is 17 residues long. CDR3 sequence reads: CASSFDRSGGPTDTQYF. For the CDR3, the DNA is TGTGCCAGCAGCTTTGATCGTAGTGGGGGGCCTACAGATACGCAGTATTTT.

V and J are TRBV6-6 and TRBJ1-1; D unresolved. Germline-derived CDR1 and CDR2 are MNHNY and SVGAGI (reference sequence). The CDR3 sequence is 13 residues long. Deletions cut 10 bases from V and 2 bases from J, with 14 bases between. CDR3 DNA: TGTGCCACCGGAGGCAGGACTAACACTGAAGCTTTCTTT. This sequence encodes CATGGRTNTEAFF.

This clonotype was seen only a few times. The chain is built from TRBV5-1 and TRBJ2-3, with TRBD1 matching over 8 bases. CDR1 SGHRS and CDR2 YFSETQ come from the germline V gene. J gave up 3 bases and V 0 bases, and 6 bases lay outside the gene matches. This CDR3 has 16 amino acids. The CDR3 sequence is CASSLAGGTGTDTQYF. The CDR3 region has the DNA TGCGCCAGCAGCTTGGCGGGCGGGACAGGAACAGATACGCAGTATTTT. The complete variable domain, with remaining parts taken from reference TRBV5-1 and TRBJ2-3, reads KAGVTQTPRYLIKTRGQQVTLSCSPISGHRSVSWYQQTPGQGLQFLFEYFSETQRNKGNFPGRFSGRQFSNSRSEMNVSTLELGDSALYLCASSLAGGTGTDTQYFGPGTRLTVL.

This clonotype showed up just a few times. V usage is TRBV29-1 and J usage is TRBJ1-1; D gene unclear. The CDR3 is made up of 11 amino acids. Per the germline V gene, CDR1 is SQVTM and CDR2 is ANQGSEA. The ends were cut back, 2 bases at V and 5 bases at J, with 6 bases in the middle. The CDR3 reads CSVESGTEAFF. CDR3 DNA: TGCAGCGTTGAATCTGGTACTGAAGCTTTCTTT.

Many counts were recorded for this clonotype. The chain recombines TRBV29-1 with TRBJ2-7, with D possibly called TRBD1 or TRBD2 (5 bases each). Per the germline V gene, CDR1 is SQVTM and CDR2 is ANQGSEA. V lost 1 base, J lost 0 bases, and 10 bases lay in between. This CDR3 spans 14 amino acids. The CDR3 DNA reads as TGCAGCGTTGAAGGTTGGGGGAGCTCCTACGAGCAGTACTTC. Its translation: CSVEGWGSSYEQYF.

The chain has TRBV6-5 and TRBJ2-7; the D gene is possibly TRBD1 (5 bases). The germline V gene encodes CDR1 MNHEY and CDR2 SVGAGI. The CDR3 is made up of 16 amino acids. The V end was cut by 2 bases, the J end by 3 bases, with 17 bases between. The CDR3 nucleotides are TGTGCCAGCAGTTACGGGGCCATAATCCCGTACTACGAGCAGTACTTC. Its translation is CASSYGAIIPYYEQYF.

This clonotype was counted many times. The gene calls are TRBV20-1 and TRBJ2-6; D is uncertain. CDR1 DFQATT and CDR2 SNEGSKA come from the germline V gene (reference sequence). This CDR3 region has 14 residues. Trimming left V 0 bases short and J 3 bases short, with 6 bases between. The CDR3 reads CSARDINGANVLTF. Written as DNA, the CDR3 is TGCAGTGCTAGAGACATCAATGGGGCCAACGTCCTGACTTTC.

CDR3 DNA: TGCGCCAGCAGCCCATACCAGGGGGCCAAAAACATTCAGTACTTC. This encodes CASSPYQGAKNIQYF. The rearrangement joins TRBV5-1 to TRBJ2-4, with D perhaps TRBD1 (6 bases). The germline V and J ends were trimmed by 4 bases and 1 base, with 12 bases remaining between them. Germline CDR1 is SGHRS and CDR2 is YFSETQ. The CDR3 is made up of 15 amino acids.

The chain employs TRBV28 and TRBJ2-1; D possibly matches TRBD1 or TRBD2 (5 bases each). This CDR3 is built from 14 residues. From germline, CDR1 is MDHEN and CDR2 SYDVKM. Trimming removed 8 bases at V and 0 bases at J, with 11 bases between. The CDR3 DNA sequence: TGTGCCAGCGGGGGTAGGAGCTCCTACAATGAGCAGTTCTTC. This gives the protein CASGGRSSYNEQFF.

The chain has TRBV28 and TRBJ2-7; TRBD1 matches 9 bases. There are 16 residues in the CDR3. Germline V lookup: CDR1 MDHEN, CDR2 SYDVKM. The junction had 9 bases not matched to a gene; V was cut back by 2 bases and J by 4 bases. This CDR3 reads CASSLGGTGFFYEQYF. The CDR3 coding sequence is TGTGCCAGCAGTTTAGGGGGGACAGGGTTTTTTTACGAGCAGTACTTC. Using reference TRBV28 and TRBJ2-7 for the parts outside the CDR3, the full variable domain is DVKVTQSSRYLVKRTGEKVFLECVQDMDHENMFWYRQDPGLGLRLIYFSYDVKMKEKGDIPEGYSVSREKKERFSLILESASTNQTSMYLCASSLGGTGFFYEQYFGPGTRLTVT.

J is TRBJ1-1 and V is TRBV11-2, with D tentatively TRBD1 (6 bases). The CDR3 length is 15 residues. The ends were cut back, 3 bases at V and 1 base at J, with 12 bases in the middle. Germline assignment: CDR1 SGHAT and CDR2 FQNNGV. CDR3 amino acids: CASSFTGISNTEAFF. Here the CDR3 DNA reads TGTGCCAGCAGCTTTACAGGGATCTCGAACACTGAAGCTTTCTTT.

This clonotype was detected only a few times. The CDR3 nucleotides are TGCGCCAGCAGCCACGTGGAACAACTATCCTCCTACAATGAGCAGTTCTTC. Its protein is CASSHVEQLSSYNEQFF. V usage is TRBV4-1 and J usage is TRBJ2-1; D gene uncertain. With 3 bases removed from V and 0 bases from J, the gap between germline ends came to 15 bases. CDR1 MGHRA and CDR2 YSYEKL come from the germline V gene. This CDR3 is 17 amino acids long.

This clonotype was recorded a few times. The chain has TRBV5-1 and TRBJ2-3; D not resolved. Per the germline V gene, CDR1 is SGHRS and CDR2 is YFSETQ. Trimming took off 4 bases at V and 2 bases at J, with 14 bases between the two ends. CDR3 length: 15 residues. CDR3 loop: CASSPDEYDTDTQYF. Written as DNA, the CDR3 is TGCGCCAGCAGCCCGGATGAATACGACACAGATACGCAGTATTTT.